Listed below are T cell receptor beta chains from one sample, sequenced in a study of T cell responses to AZD1222 COVID-19 vaccine. Produced via immunoSEQ multiplex PCR; TCRdb's table is partial and in-frame only. This sample has about 54,000 clones; roughly 90% occur once, and the top ten carry roughly 15%. Sequenced here: peripheral blood, sampled 28 days after the second AZD1222 dose. The receptors originated from an adult who received the AZD1222 COVID-19 vaccine. Both conserved end residues are part of each CDR3. Each record gives: clone size, J gene, V gene, D gene, CDR3 protein, CDR3 DNA. The D gene is left open where the match is weak. Size is omitted from some rows. Given values are once, few, many or a class for expanded clones.

clone size: .
J gene: TRBJ2-3
V gene: TRBV19
D gene: .
CDR3 protein: CASNGGGGTDTQYF
CDR3 DNA: TGTGCCAGTAACGGCGGCGGGGGCACAGATACGCAGTATTTT

clone size: .
J gene: TRBJ2-1
V gene: TRBV4-3
D gene: .
CDR3 protein: CASSQHLGLGEQFF
CDR3 DNA: TGCGCCAGCAGCCAGCACCTGGGGTTAGGTGAGCAGTTCTTC

clone size: .
J gene: TRBJ2-7
V gene: TRBV27
D gene: TRBD2
CDR3 protein: CASSLAGGYEQYF
CDR3 DNA: TGTGCCAGCAGTTTAGCGGGAGGCTACGAGCAGTACTTC

clone size: once
J gene: TRBJ2-6
V gene: TRBV7-3
D gene: TRBD2
CDR3 protein: CASSLKSSGSSGANVLTF
CDR3 DNA: TGTGCCAGCAGCTTAAAGTCTAGCGGGAGTTCTGGGGCCAACGTCCTGACTTTC

clone size: .
J gene: TRBJ1-2
V gene: TRBV6-5
D gene: .
CDR3 protein: CASSSPGRANYGYTF
CDR3 DNA: TGTGCCAGCAGTTCCCCGGGGAGAGCTAACTATGGCTACACCTTC

clone size: .
J gene: TRBJ2-1
V gene: TRBV5-4
D gene: TRBD2
CDR3 protein: CASSLGGGLANNEQFF
CDR3 DNA: TGTGCCAGCAGCTTGGGGGGGGGACTAGCCAACAATGAGCAGTTCTTC

clone size: .
J gene: TRBJ2-1
V gene: TRBV10-3
D gene: .
CDR3 protein: CAIRPLGSSYNEQFF
CDR3 DNA: TGTGCCATCAGGCCTCTGGGGAGTTCCTACAATGAGCAGTTCTTC

clone size: .
J gene: TRBJ2-6
V gene: TRBV9
D gene: .
CDR3 protein: CASRADGANVLTF
CDR3 DNA: TGTGCCAGCAGGGCGGACGGGGCCAACGTCCTGACTTTC

clone size: .
J gene: TRBJ2-3
V gene: TRBV11-2
D gene: TRBD1
CDR3 protein: CASSFRGFTGTDTQYF
CDR3 DNA: TGTGCCAGCAGCTTCAGGGGGTTTACGGGCACAGATACGCAGTATTTT

clone size: .
J gene: TRBJ2-1
V gene: TRBV5-4
D gene: .
CDR3 protein: CASSTRGPSAYNEQFF
CDR3 DNA: TGTGCCAGCAGCACACGGGGGCCTAGTGCTTACAATGAGCAGTTCTTC

clone size: .
J gene: TRBJ1-2
V gene: TRBV5-6
D gene: .
CDR3 protein: CASSLPTGRGGYTF
CDR3 DNA: TGTGCCAGCAGCTTACCGACAGGACGAGGGGGCTACACCTTC

clone size: .
J gene: TRBJ1-1
V gene: TRBV7-9
D gene: .
CDR3 protein: CASSLVEGNTEAFF
CDR3 DNA: TGTGCCAGCAGCTTAGTCGAGGGGAACACTGAAGCTTTCTTT

clone size: .
J gene: TRBJ2-3
V gene: TRBV24-1
D gene: .
CDR3 protein: CATSDRTPKAPDTQYF
CDR3 DNA: TGTGCCACCAGTGACCGGACGCCAAAGGCGCCAGATACGCAGTATTTT

clone size: .
J gene: TRBJ1-1
V gene: TRBV7-9
D gene: .
CDR3 protein: CASSSINTEAFF
CDR3 DNA: TGTGCCAGCAGCTCTATTAACACTGAAGCTTTCTTT

clone size: .
J gene: TRBJ2-3
V gene: TRBV5-1
D gene: .
CDR3 protein: CASSLEAPPTDTQYF
CDR3 DNA: TGCGCCAGCAGCTTGGAGGCACCTCCCACAGATACGCAGTATTTT

clone size: .
J gene: TRBJ2-5
V gene: TRBV7-6
D gene: .
CDR3 protein: CASSLALGRGQETQYF
CDR3 DNA: TGTGCCAGCAGCTTAGCCCTGGGAAGGGGCCAAGAGACCCAGTACTTC

clone size: .
J gene: TRBJ2-3
V gene: TRBV5-8
D gene: .
CDR3 protein: CASSLARGSTDTQYF
CDR3 DNA: TGTGCCAGCAGCTTGGCCCGGGGCAGCACAGATACGCAGTATTTT

clone size: .
J gene: TRBJ1-1
V gene: TRBV6-5
D gene: .
CDR3 protein: CASSSQPGGGNTEAFF
CDR3 DNA: TGTGCCAGCAGTTCCCAACCCGGGGGGGGGAACACTGAAGCTTTCTTT

clone size: .
J gene: TRBJ2-1
V gene: TRBV7-8
D gene: .
CDR3 protein: CASSAREQGGNEQFF
CDR3 DNA: TGTGCCAGCAGCGCCCGGGAGCAGGGGGGCAATGAGCAGTTCTTC

clone size: .
J gene: TRBJ2-3
V gene: TRBV30
D gene: .
CDR3 protein: CAWSLLAGTDTQYF
CDR3 DNA: TGTGCCTGGAGTCTTCTTGCGGGAACAGATACGCAGTATTTT

clone size: .
J gene: TRBJ2-5
V gene: TRBV18
D gene: TRBD1
CDR3 protein: CASSPGQGKETQYF
CDR3 DNA: TGTGCCAGCTCACCGGGACAGGGAAAAGAGACCCAGTACTTC

clone size: .
J gene: TRBJ2-5
V gene: TRBV6-6
D gene: .
CDR3 protein: CASSFPTGGEETQYF
CDR3 DNA: TGTGCCAGCAGTTTTCCCACAGGGGGGGAGGAGACCCAGTACTTC

clone size: .
J gene: TRBJ1-2
V gene: TRBV4-2
D gene: TRBD1
CDR3 protein: CASSQGWQGGGYTF
CDR3 DNA: TGTGCCAGCAGCCAAGGGTGGCAGGGGGGGGGCTACACCTTC

clone size: .
J gene: TRBJ1-6
V gene: TRBV28
D gene: .
CDR3 protein: CASSLRRNSYNSPLHF
CDR3 DNA: TGTGCCAGCAGTTTACGACGTAACTCCTATAATTCACCCCTCCACTTT

clone size: .
J gene: TRBJ2-6
V gene: TRBV21-1
D gene: .
CDR3 protein: CASSKAPGQGPFSGANVLTF
CDR3 DNA: TGTGCCAGCAGCAAAGCGCCCGGACAGGGGCCCTTCTCTGGGGCCAACGTCCTGACTTTC

clone size: .
J gene: TRBJ2-7
V gene: TRBV27
D gene: TRBD1
CDR3 protein: CASSLRGQGAFYEQYF
CDR3 DNA: TGTGCCAGCAGTTTGAGGGGACAGGGGGCCTTCTACGAGCAGTACTTC

clone size: .
J gene: TRBJ2-5
V gene: TRBV27
D gene: TRBD2
CDR3 protein: CASSFGTSGGGTQYF
CDR3 DNA: TGTGCCAGCAGTTTCGGGACTAGCGGGGGAGGGACCCAGTACTTC

clone size: .
J gene: TRBJ2-2
V gene: TRBV6-2/TRBV6-3
D gene: .
CDR3 protein: CASSFPLYGGSNTGELFF
CDR3 DNA: TGTGCCAGCAGTTTCCCCTTATACGGGGGCTCGAACACCGGGGAGCTGTTTTTT

clone size: once
J gene: TRBJ2-1
V gene: TRBV2
D gene: .
CDR3 protein: CASSALRGGNEQFF
CDR3 DNA: TGTGCCAGCAGCGCCCTAAGGGGAGGCAATGAGCAGTTCTTC

clone size: .
J gene: TRBJ1-6
V gene: TRBV7-6
D gene: .
CDR3 protein: CASSLAFGSPLHF
CDR3 DNA: TGTGCCAGCAGCTTAGCATTTGGTTCACCCCTCCACTTT

clone size: .
J gene: TRBJ2-1
V gene: TRBV2
D gene: TRBD1
CDR3 protein: CASSERMAGGEQFF
CDR3 DNA: TGTGCCAGCAGTGAAAGGATGGCAGGGGGTGAGCAGTTCTTC

clone size: .
J gene: TRBJ2-2
V gene: TRBV12-5
D gene: TRBD1
CDR3 protein: CASGFLTGTGGNDTGELFF
CDR3 DNA: TGTGCTAGTGGTTTCCTCACCGGGACAGGGGGAAATGACACCGGGGAGCTGTTTTTT

clone size: .
J gene: TRBJ1-3
V gene: TRBV9
D gene: .
CDR3 protein: CASSVRETARSGNTIYF
CDR3 DNA: TGTGCCAGCAGCGTACGCGAGACAGCCCGCTCTGGAAACACCATATATTTT

clone size: few
J gene: TRBJ1-1
V gene: TRBV2
D gene: .
CDR3 protein: CASNRAPPDEAFF
CDR3 DNA: TGTGCCAGCAATCGGGCCCCACCCGATGAAGCTTTCTTT

clone size: once
J gene: TRBJ2-7
V gene: TRBV19
D gene: .
CDR3 protein: CASSRKSYEQYF
CDR3 DNA: TGTGCCAGTAGTCGCAAATCTTACGAGCAGTACTTC

clone size: .
J gene: TRBJ2-5
V gene: TRBV10-3
D gene: .
CDR3 protein: CAISALQGGETQYF
CDR3 DNA: TGTGCCATCAGTGCCCTACAGGGCGGAGAGACCCAGTACTTC

clone size: .
J gene: TRBJ1-6
V gene: TRBV11-2
D gene: .
CDR3 protein: CASSPRVGAGSPLHF
CDR3 DNA: TGTGCCAGCAGCCCACGGGTTGGGGCAGGATCACCCCTCCACTTT

clone size: .
J gene: TRBJ1-1
V gene: TRBV11-3
D gene: .
CDR3 protein: CASSGGSGYTEAFF
CDR3 DNA: TGTGCCAGCAGCGGGGGATCTGGGTACACTGAAGCTTTCTTT

clone size: .
J gene: TRBJ1-1
V gene: TRBV18
D gene: .
CDR3 protein: CASSPRRDILEAFF
CDR3 DNA: TGTGCCAGCTCACCCCGGAGGGACATACTTGAAGCTTTCTTT

clone size: .
J gene: TRBJ2-1
V gene: TRBV3-1/TRBV3-2
D gene: TRBD2
CDR3 protein: CASRHGLVGYNEQFF
CDR3 DNA: TGTGCCAGCAGACACGGACTAGTGGGGTACAATGAGCAGTTCTTC

clone size: .
J gene: TRBJ2-7
V gene: TRBV19
D gene: TRBD1
CDR3 protein: CATTPGTGDIYEQYF
CDR3 DNA: TGTGCCACGACACCCGGGACAGGGGACATCTACGAGCAGTACTTC

clone size: .
J gene: TRBJ2-7
V gene: TRBV5-1
D gene: .
CDR3 protein: CASSLRGRGESEQYF
CDR3 DNA: TGCGCCAGCAGCTTGCGAGGCAGGGGGGAAAGCGAGCAGTACTTC

clone size: few
J gene: TRBJ2-5
V gene: TRBV5-8
D gene: .
CDR3 protein: CASSPLQGRGTQYF
CDR3 DNA: TGTGCCAGCAGTCCCTTACAGGGGAGGGGGACCCAGTACTTC

clone size: .
J gene: TRBJ1-2
V gene: TRBV5-1
D gene: TRBD1
CDR3 protein: CASSRGAGQGSIYGYTF
CDR3 DNA: TGCGCCAGCAGCAGAGGGGCGGGACAGGGGAGTATCTATGGCTACACCTTC

clone size: .
J gene: TRBJ2-7
V gene: TRBV9
D gene: TRBD2
CDR3 protein: CASSDSGRGYEQYF
CDR3 DNA: TGTGCCAGCAGCGATAGCGGGAGAGGGTACGAGCAGTACTTC

clone size: .
J gene: TRBJ2-6
V gene: TRBV15
D gene: TRBD1
CDR3 protein: CATSTGTGGSGANVLTF
CDR3 DNA: TGTGCCACCAGCACCGGGACAGGGGGATCTGGGGCCAACGTCCTGACTTTC

clone size: .
J gene: TRBJ2-5
V gene: TRBV7-2
D gene: .
CDR3 protein: CASSPDWGQETQYF
CDR3 DNA: TGTGCCAGCAGCCCCGATTGGGGACAAGAGACCCAGTACTTC

clone size: once
J gene: TRBJ1-4
V gene: TRBV4-3
D gene: .
CDR3 protein: CASSQANSQNEKLFF
CDR3 DNA: TGCGCCAGCAGCCAAGCGAACAGCCAGAATGAAAAACTGTTTTTT

clone size: .
J gene: TRBJ2-5
V gene: TRBV6-5
D gene: TRBD1
CDR3 protein: CASSYTGTVQETQYF
CDR3 DNA: TGTGCCAGCAGTTACACTGGGACAGTCCAAGAGACCCAGTACTTC

clone size: .
J gene: TRBJ1-4
V gene: TRBV7-2
D gene: TRBD1
CDR3 protein: CASSRTGGFEKLFF
CDR3 DNA: TGTGCCAGCAGCCGGACAGGGGGTTTTGAAAAACTGTTTTTT

clone size: .
J gene: TRBJ1-4
V gene: TRBV2
D gene: TRBD1
CDR3 protein: CASSPQTGRNEKLFF
CDR3 DNA: TGTGCCAGCTCACCTCAGACAGGGCGAAATGAAAAACTGTTTTTT

clone size: .
J gene: TRBJ2-1
V gene: TRBV10-3
D gene: .
CDR3 protein: CAIKETNSYNEQFF
CDR3 DNA: TGTGCCATCAAGGAGACTAACTCCTACAATGAGCAGTTCTTC

clone size: .
J gene: TRBJ2-7
V gene: TRBV12-3/TRBV12-4
D gene: .
CDR3 protein: CASSRMQGQYF
CDR3 DNA: TGTGCCAGCAGTCGCATGCAGGGGCAGTACTTC

clone size: .
J gene: TRBJ1-5
V gene: TRBV19
D gene: TRBD1
CDR3 protein: CASSPMGTGAQGPQHF
CDR3 DNA: TGTGCCAGTAGCCCAATGGGGACAGGGGCCCAAGGGCCCCAGCATTTT

clone size: .
J gene: TRBJ2-3
V gene: TRBV30
D gene: TRBD1
CDR3 protein: CAWSRGTGDSDTQYF
CDR3 DNA: TGTGCCTGGAGCCGCGGGACAGGGGATTCAGATACGCAGTATTTT

clone size: .
J gene: TRBJ2-7
V gene: TRBV4-1
D gene: TRBD2
CDR3 protein: CASSQETSGSYEQYF
CDR3 DNA: TGCGCCAGCAGCCAAGAGACTAGCGGTTCCTACGAGCAGTACTTC

clone size: .
J gene: TRBJ1-1
V gene: TRBV7-9
D gene: .
CDR3 protein: CASSSRQVADTEAFF
CDR3 DNA: TGTGCCAGCAGCTCAAGACAGGTTGCGGACACTGAAGCTTTCTTT

clone size: .
J gene: TRBJ2-1
V gene: TRBV3-1/TRBV3-2
D gene: .
CDR3 protein: CASSHQGAVWDEQFF
CDR3 DNA: TGTGCCAGCAGCCACCAAGGGGCAGTCTGGGATGAGCAGTTCTTC

clone size: .
J gene: TRBJ1-1
V gene: TRBV3-1/TRBV3-2
D gene: .
CDR3 protein: CASSQGGGTEAFF
CDR3 DNA: TGTGCCAGCAGCCAAGGGGGGGGGACTGAAGCTTTCTTT